The 4 T cell receptor beta chains below all came from one sample that was sequenced in a study of regulatory T cells in long-lasting Graves disease. CDR3 regions were amplified by Arm-PCR using iRepertoire HTBI primers to build TCR beta libraries. Using its own MiXCR run on the multiplex PCR reads, TCRdb lists one record per CDR3 protein. The sample yields about 540,000 distinct CDR3 sequences, approximately 12% seen once. Sample time point: newly diagnosed GD, antithyroid drugs for less than 3 months. PBMCs were the source of the RNA used for TCR sequencing. These data also formed part of another study, on T cells in Graves' hyperthyroidism and ophthalmopathy.

The starting material was peripheral blood mononuclear cells (PBMCs), obtained at new diagnosis, from a patient treated with antithyroid drugs. The receptor set was obtained from a man aged 25-45 years with Graves disease.

This clonotype was observed a few times. The genes are TRBV5-1 and TRBJ1-5; D is uncertain. This CDR3 has 13 residues. The V and J ends lost 0 bases and 8 bases respectively, with 9 bases between them. CDR1 is SGHRS, CDR2 YFSETQ, per germline. The CDR3 loop is CASSLVLGEPQHF. The CDR3 DNA reads as TGCGCCAGCAGCTTGGTCCTTGGGGAGCCCCAGCATTTT. Looking up the rest from reference TRBV5-1 and TRBJ1-5 gives the full variable domain: KAGVTQTPRYLIKTRGQQVTLSCSPISGHRSVSWYQQTPGQGLQFLFEYFSETQRNKGNFPGRFSGRQFSNSRSEMNVSTLELGDSALYLCASSLVLGEPQHFGDGTRLSIL.

This rearrangement joins TRBV24-1 to TRBJ2-3; D gene unclear. The CDR3 totals 13 residues. The germline gives CDR1 KGHDR, CDR2 SFDVKD. V was cut by 2 bases and J by 0 bases, with 2 bases left in between. The CDR3 is CATSDYSTDTQYF. In DNA, the CDR3 is TGTGCCACCAGTGATTACAGCACAGATACGCAGTATTTT.

This clonotype was picked up many times. The CDR3 DNA reads as TGCAGTGCCGGACAGGGGGCGGGAAACACCATATATTTT. Protein sequence: CSAGQGAGNTIYF. The rearrangement links TRBV20-1 to TRBJ1-3, with 11 bases that match TRBD1. The CDR3 loop spans 13 amino acids. The germline CDR1 and CDR2 sequences are DFQATT and SNEGSKA (reference sequence). V shed 6 bases and J 4 bases; nucleotides not matched to a gene: 2.

This clonotype has at least ten counts. The chain combines TRBV12-3 or TRBV12-4 with TRBJ2-1; TRBD2 agrees at 9 bases. This CDR3 region has 14 residues. Trimming cost V 7 bases and J 7 bases; bases outside gene matches: 8. CDR3 loop: CASKGLAGSNEQFF. As DNA, the CDR3 is TGTGCCAGCAAAGGTCTAGCGGGATCTAATGAGCAGTTCTTC.